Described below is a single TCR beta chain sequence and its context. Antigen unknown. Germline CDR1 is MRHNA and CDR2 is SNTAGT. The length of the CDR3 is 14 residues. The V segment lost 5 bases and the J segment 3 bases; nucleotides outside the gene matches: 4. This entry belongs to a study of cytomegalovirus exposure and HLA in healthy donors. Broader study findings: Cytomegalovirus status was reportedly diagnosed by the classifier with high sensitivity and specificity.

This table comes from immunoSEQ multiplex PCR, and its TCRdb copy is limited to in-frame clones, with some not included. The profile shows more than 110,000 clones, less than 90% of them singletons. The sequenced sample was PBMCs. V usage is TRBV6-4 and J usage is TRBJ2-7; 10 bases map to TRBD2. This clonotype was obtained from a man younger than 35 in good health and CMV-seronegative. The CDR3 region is CASSPLAGDYEQYF. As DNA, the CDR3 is TGTGCCAGCAGTCCCCTAGCGGGAGACTACGAGCAGTACTTC.